These 32 T cell receptor beta chains were sequenced from one sample in a study of T cell changes during pregnancy in multiple sclerosis. TCRdb's table, derived via immunoSEQ multiplex PCR, lists solely in-frame clones and lacks some. The profile shows around 80,000 clones, 94% of them singletons. The source material was peripheral blood, sampled in the second trimester of pregnancy. The receptors were sampled from a female donor in good health, enrolled as a control in a pregnancy study.

The chain has TRBV15 and TRBJ2-7; 7 bases fit TRBD2. CDR1 is LNHNV and CDR2 is YYDKDF in the germline V gene (reference sequence). V lost 8 bases to trimming and J lost 4 bases; unmatched junction nucleotides: 8. The CDR3 loop spans 13 amino acids. The CDR3 protein is CATGGGSAYEQYF. In DNA, the CDR3 is TGTGCCACCGGGGGGGGATCGGCGTACGAGCAGTACTTC.

In the case of this clone: One end of the junction varies from germline; a read error may be responsible. The V and J genes are TRBV5-1 and TRBJ2-4; 11 bases are shared with TRBD1. The germline V gene has CDR1 SGHRS and CDR2 YFSETQ. The CDR3 extends over 16 amino acids. In DNA form, the CDR3 reads TGCGCCAGCAGTTTGGGACAGGGGGGGGCCAAAAACATTCAGTACTTC. Protein: CASSLGQGGAKNIQYF.

V is TRBV27 and J is TRBJ2-2, with D perhaps matching TRBD1 (7 bases). This CDR3 has 15 amino acids. The V end was cut by 0 bases, the J end by 5 bases, with 10 bases between. Germline V lookup: CDR1 MNHEY, CDR2 SMNVEV (reference sequence). The CDR3 loop reads CASSLSPGGTGELFF. As DNA, the CDR3 is TGTGCCAGCAGTTTATCGCCAGGGGGGACCGGGGAGCTGTTTTTT.

The J gene is TRBJ2-3, the V gene TRBV28; TRBD2 might be the D (6 bases). The CDR3 has 16 residues. The germline CDR1 and CDR2 sequences are MDHEN and SYDVKM. The germline V and J ends were trimmed by 6 bases and 6 bases, with 22 bases remaining between them. CDR3 loop: CASSQAGTGVLDTQYF. As DNA, the CDR3 is TGTGCCAGCAGCCAGGCCGGGACGGGGGTTTTGGATACGCAGTATTTT. Complete variable domain (other parts from reference TRBV28 and TRBJ2-3): DVKVTQSSRYLVKRTGEKVFLECVQDMDHENMFWYRQDPGLGLRLIYFSYDVKMKEKGDIPEGYSVSREKKERFSLILESASTNQTSMYLCASSQAGTGVLDTQYFGPGTRLTVL.

The CDR3 is CASSNEVKSEAFF. The CDR3 nucleotides are TGTGCCAGCTCTAACGAGGTCAAGAGTGAAGCTTTCTTT. The rearrangement joins TRBV2 to TRBJ1-1; D gene uncertain. The CDR3 is 13 amino acids. The V end lost 8 bases, the J end lost 7 bases, and 17 bases lay between the germline ends. Looked up from germline, CDR1 is SNHLY and CDR2 is FYNNEI.

V is TRBV19 and J is TRBJ2-3, with TRBD1 identical over 9 bases. Germline V CDR1 and CDR2: LNHDA, SQIVND (reference sequence). V lost 1 base to trimming and J lost 6 bases; unmatched junction nucleotides: 2. CDR3 length: 14 residues. Written as DNA, the CDR3 is TGTGCCAGTAGTATAGGGACAGGGGTGGATACGCAGTATTTT. Amino acids: CASSIGTGVDTQYF.

The table lists this clone with a count of one. The CDR3 protein is CASSLSQGVELFF. In DNA, the CDR3 is TGTGCCAGCAGTTTATCCCAGGGCGTGGAGCTGTTTTTT. The gene calls are TRBV27 and TRBJ2-2, with D perhaps matching TRBD1 (5 bases). This CDR3 comprises 13 residues. The germline V and J ends were trimmed by 0 bases and 10 bases, with 9 bases remaining between them. Germline-derived CDR1 and CDR2 are MNHEY and SMNVEV (reference sequence).

This chain uses TRBV18 with TRBJ2-2, with 11 bases fitting TRBD2. The CDR3 loop spans 16 amino acids. V lost 3 bases to trimming and J lost 7 bases; unmatched junction nucleotides: 7. CDR1 is KGHSH and CDR2 is LQKENI in the germline V gene. CDR3 DNA sequence: TGTGCCAGCTCACCGCTACTAGCGGGAGCTATCGGGGAGCTGTTTTTT. Translation: CASSPLLAGAIGELFF.

This chain joins TRBV7-8 and TRBJ2-2, with D perhaps matching TRBD2 (5 bases). Looked up from germline, CDR1 is SGHVS and CDR2 is FQNEAQ. V shed 5 bases and J shed 6 bases, with 10 bases lying between them. This CDR3 is 13 amino acids long. The CDR3 sequence is CASSAIGAGELFF. The CDR3 DNA reads TGTGCCAGCAGCGCCATCGGGGCCGGGGAGCTGTTTTTT. The full variable domain, with the rest looked up from reference TRBV7-8 and TRBJ2-2, is GAGVSQSPRYKVAKRGQDVALRCDPISGHVSLFWYQQALGQGPEFLTYFQNEAQLDKSGLPSDRFFAERPEGSVSTLKIQRTQQEDSAVYLCASSAIGAGELFFGEGSRLTVL.

The genes are TRBV5-1 and TRBJ2-1; D is possibly TRBD1 (6 bases). The CDR3 runs to 15 residues. CDR1 and CDR2 from the germline V gene are SGHRS and YFSETQ. V lost 4 bases to trimming and J lost 9 bases, with 20 bases between them. The CDR3 loop is CASSPGGARGSEQFF. The CDR3 nucleotides are TGCGCCAGCAGCCCTGGGGGCGCCAGGGGAAGTGAGCAGTTCTTC.

The CDR3 nucleotides are TGTGCCAGCAGCTCCACGGTGAACACTGAAGCTTTCTTT. This sequence encodes CASSSTVNTEAFF. V and J are TRBV6-5 and TRBJ1-1; D gene ambiguous. The CDR3 is 13 amino acids. The V gene lost 6 bases and the J gene lost 0 bases, with 8 bases spanning the gap. Germline CDR1 MNHEY, CDR2 SVGAGI.

The table lists this clone with a count of one. This chain connects TRBV27 to TRBJ2-2; D remains unclear. Trimming stripped 3 bases from V and 0 bases from J, with 8 bases between. Germline CDR1 is MNHEY and CDR2 is SMNVEV (reference sequence). The CDR3 extends over 15 amino acids. The CDR3 sequence: CASSFSYPNTGELFF. Written as DNA, the CDR3 is TGTGCCAGCAGTTTTTCCTATCCGAACACCGGGGAGCTGTTTTTT.

The chain links TRBV28 to TRBJ2-7, with 7 positions matching TRBD2. CDR3 length: 14 residues. V shed 4 bases, J shed 2 bases, and the junction held 5 bases outside the gene matches. Germline V CDR1 and CDR2: MDHEN, SYDVKM. The CDR3 here is CASSSPGGTYEQYF. The DNA of the CDR3 is TGTGCCAGCAGTTCTCCGGGAGGCACCTACGAGCAGTACTTC.

V and J are TRBV7-2 and TRBJ2-2, with D possibly TRBD2 on 5 matching bases. This CDR3 contains 14 residues. Germline-derived CDR1 and CDR2 are SGHTA and FQGNSA. The V end lost 1 base, the J end lost 6 bases, and 9 bases lay between the germline ends. The DNA of the CDR3 is TGTGCCAGCAGCTTAGACTCCGGGGCCGGGGAGCTGTTTTTT. Protein product: CASSLDSGAGELFF.

This clone was observed a single time. The chain joins TRBV2 to TRBJ2-1; 10 nucleotides align to TRBD2. Trimming cost V 3 bases and J 8 bases; bases outside gene matches: 10. CDR1 and CDR2 from the germline V gene are SNHLY and FYNNEI. The CDR3 consists of 16 residues. The CDR3 DNA is TGTGCCAGCAGTGAGGGGCTAGCGGGAGTTTTTGATGAGCAGTTCTTC. Its protein is CASSEGLAGVFDEQFF.

This chain connects TRBV5-1 to TRBJ1-1, with 7 positions matching TRBD1. Germline CDR1 SGHRS, CDR2 YFSETQ. The CDR3 has 14 residues. J lost 4 bases, V lost 5 bases, and 8 bases had no gene match. The CDR3 loop is CASRGRQGVTEAFF. The CDR3 region has the DNA TGCGCCAGCAGGGGAAGACAGGGAGTCACTGAAGCTTTCTTT.

The gene calls are TRBV21-1 and TRBJ2-7; the D call of TRBD1 is as the table states it, not checked on the DNA. TRBV21-1 is reported as a pseudogene. This CDR3 contains 16 residues. CDR3 protein: CASSLSTGHSTYEQYF. As DNA, the CDR3 is TGTGCCAGCAGCCTCTCTACGGGACACAGCACCTACGAGCAGTACTTC.

The rearrangement uses TRBV10-1 and TRBJ2-7; 10 nucleotides align to TRBD2. Germline assignment: CDR1 WNHNN and CDR2 SYGVQD (reference sequence). V lost 6 bases and J lost 2; bases outside the gene matches: 4. CDR3 length equals 14 residues. The CDR3 sequence: CASRPAGGPYEQYF. CDR3 DNA: TGCGCCAGCAGGCCAGCGGGAGGGCCCTACGAGCAGTACTTC.

This chain uses TRBV6-1 with TRBJ1-5; 7 bases line up with TRBD1. This CDR3 has 14 amino acids. V trimming: 0 bases; J trimming: 7 bases; junction bases outside the gene matches: 3. Germline CDR1 MNHNS, CDR2 SASEGT. CDR3: CASSEAGGGQPQHF. The CDR3 nucleotides read TGTGCCAGCAGTGAAGCAGGGGGCGGCCAGCCCCAGCATTTT.

The chain is built from TRBV7-2 and TRBJ2-5; 9 bases fit TRBD2. The CDR3 extends over 15 amino acids. Germline assignment: CDR1 SGHTA and CDR2 FQGNSA. Germline trimming cut 2 bases from V and 5 bases from J; bases unmatched to any gene: 6. CDR3 sequence reads: CASSLPAGGRETQYF. CDR3 coding DNA: TGTGCCAGCAGCTTACCAGCGGGAGGCCGGGAGACCCAGTACTTC.

This chain joins TRBV2 and TRBJ2-7, with D perhaps matching TRBD2 (5 bases). The CDR3 contains 15 residues. V gave up 4 bases and J gave up 6 bases, with 19 bases separating them. Germline V gene data show CDR1 as SNHLY and CDR2 as FYNNEI. The CDR3 here is CASSVRGSPHGEQYF. The CDR3 nucleotides are TGTGCCAGCAGTGTTCGAGGGAGCCCTCATGGCGAGCAGTACTTC.

V gene TRBV4-1 combines with J gene TRBJ2-6; D remains ambiguous. Trimming took off 3 bases at V and 1 base at J, with 7 bases between the two ends. The CDR3 length is 15 residues. Germline V CDR1 and CDR2: MGHRA, YSYEKL. The CDR3 bases are TGCGCCAGCAGCCATGGCCGATCTGGGGCCAACGTCCTGACTTTC. This encodes CASSHGRSGANVLTF.

The chain combines TRBV14 with TRBJ1-1; D gene unclear. CDR3 length: 16 residues. The germline gives CDR1 SGHDN, CDR2 FVKESK. Between the trimmed V and J ends, which lost 0 bases and 5 bases, there was a span of 16 bases. The CDR3 spells CASSQDPWRGRTEAFF. The DNA of the CDR3 is TGTGCCAGCAGCCAAGACCCCTGGAGAGGGAGGACTGAAGCTTTCTTT.

The chain uses TRBV10-3 and TRBJ2-1, with D possibly TRBD1 on 6 matching bases. V was pared by 6 bases and J by 8 bases, with 14 bases between. The germline V gene encodes CDR1 ENHRY and CDR2 SYGVKD. This CDR3 is built from 13 residues. The CDR3 protein is CAISRTERDEQFF. DNA for the CDR3: TGTGCCATCAGCCGGACAGAGAGGGATGAGCAGTTCTTC.

The chain carries TRBV5-6 and TRBJ1-4; D is possibly TRBD1 (6 bases). CDR1 is SGHDT, CDR2 YYEEEE, per germline. CDR3 size: 14 residues. Trimming cost V 4 bases and J 5 bases, with 12 bases left between them. CDR3 amino acids: CASSPGTSNEKLFF. CDR3 DNA: TGTGCCAGCAGCCCCGGGACATCCAATGAAAAACTGTTTTTT. The full variable domain, in which reference TRBV5-6 and TRBJ1-4 provide the parts outside the CDR3, is DAGVTQSPTHLIKTRGQQVTLRCSPKSGHDTVSWYQQALGQGPQFIFQYYEEEERQRGNFPDRFSGHQFPNYSSELNVNALLLGDSALYLCASSPGTSNEKLFFGSGTQLSVL.

This rearrangement joins TRBV2 to TRBJ1-1; no clear D. CDR3 length: 14 residues. The V end was cut by 3 bases, the J end by 1 base, with 9 bases between. Germline V gives CDR1 SNHLY, CDR2 FYNNEI. The CDR3 nucleotides read TGTGCCAGCAGTGATGTGAGCAAGAACACTGAAGCTTTCTTT. This translates into CASSDVSKNTEAFF. Full variable domain (remainder filled in from reference TRBV2 and TRBJ1-1): EPEVTQTPSHQVTQMGQEVILRCVPISNHLYFYWYRQILGQKVEFLVSFYNNEISEKSEIFDDQFSVERPDGSNFTLKIRSTKLEDSAMYFCASSDVSKNTEAFFGQGTRLTVV.

J is TRBJ1-2 and V is TRBV6-1; 10 nucleotides line up with TRBD1. The CDR3 runs to 16 residues. Germline V gives CDR1 MNHNS, CDR2 SASEGT. V gave up 3 bases and J gave up 8 bases; unmatched junction bases: 12. CDR3: CASSDQDRGWPQGYTF. CDR3 coding DNA: TGTGCCAGCAGTGACCAGGACAGGGGGTGGCCTCAAGGCTACACCTTC.

This clone occurred a few times. The V call is TRBV27, the J call TRBJ1-1; TRBD1 aligns across 9 bases. The CDR3 sequence is 14 residues long. The V and J ends lost 6 bases and 4 bases, in that order; junction bases with no gene match: 6. CDR1 is MNHEY and CDR2 is SMNVEV in the germline V gene (reference sequence). CDR3 nucleotide sequence: TGTGCCAGCAGGAGACAGGGGGACATCACTGAAGCTTTCTTT. It specifies CASRRQGDITEAFF.

The rearrangement links TRBV28 to TRBJ2-1; D unclear. Trimming took 2 bases from V and 4 from J, leaving 6 bases between them. The CDR3 spans 13 residues. Germline CDR1 reads MDHEN; CDR2 reads SYDVKM. The CDR3 reads CASSLARYNEQFF. CDR3 DNA sequence: TGTGCCAGCAGTTTAGCACGGTACAATGAGCAGTTCTTC. Full variable domain (rest looked up from reference TRBV28 and TRBJ2-1): DVKVTQSSRYLVKRTGEKVFLECVQDMDHENMFWYRQDPGLGLRLIYFSYDVKMKEKGDIPEGYSVSREKKERFSLILESASTNQTSMYLCASSLARYNEQFFGPGTRLTVL.

V usage is TRBV9 and J usage is TRBJ2-1; 10 nucleotides line up with TRBD2. The V and J ends lost 0 bases and 9 bases, in that order; junction bases with no gene match: 6. This CDR3 spans 15 amino acids. The germline CDR1 and CDR2 sequences are SGDLS and YYNGEE. This CDR3 reads CASSVEASGSGEQFF. The CDR3 DNA reads as TGTGCCAGCAGCGTAGAGGCTAGCGGGAGCGGTGAGCAGTTCTTC.

The J gene is TRBJ2-7, the V gene TRBV5-6; 7 bases match TRBD2. Trimming cost V 2 bases and J 7 bases; bases outside gene matches: 9. The CDR3 is 14 residues long. In germline, CDR1 is SGHDT, CDR2 YYEEEE. This CDR3 is CASSFSSGPLEQYF. CDR3 nucleotide sequence: TGTGCCAGCAGCTTCAGTAGCGGGCCCCTGGAGCAGTACTTC.

This chain links TRBV2 with TRBJ2-7, with D possibly being TRBD2 (5 bases). Trimming stripped 8 bases from V and 5 bases from J, with 13 bases between. This CDR3 comprises 12 residues. Germline CDR1 and CDR2: SNHLY and FYNNEI. CDR3 bases: TGTGCCAGCGAGAGCCTGGGAGACGAGCAGTACTTC. This encodes CASESLGDEQYF. Variable domain in full (rest from reference TRBV2 and TRBJ2-7): EPEVTQTPSHQVTQMGQEVILRCVPISNHLYFYWYRQILGQKVEFLVSFYNNEISEKSEIFDDQFSVERPDGSNFTLKIRSTKLEDSAMYFCASESLGDEQYFGPGTRLTVT.